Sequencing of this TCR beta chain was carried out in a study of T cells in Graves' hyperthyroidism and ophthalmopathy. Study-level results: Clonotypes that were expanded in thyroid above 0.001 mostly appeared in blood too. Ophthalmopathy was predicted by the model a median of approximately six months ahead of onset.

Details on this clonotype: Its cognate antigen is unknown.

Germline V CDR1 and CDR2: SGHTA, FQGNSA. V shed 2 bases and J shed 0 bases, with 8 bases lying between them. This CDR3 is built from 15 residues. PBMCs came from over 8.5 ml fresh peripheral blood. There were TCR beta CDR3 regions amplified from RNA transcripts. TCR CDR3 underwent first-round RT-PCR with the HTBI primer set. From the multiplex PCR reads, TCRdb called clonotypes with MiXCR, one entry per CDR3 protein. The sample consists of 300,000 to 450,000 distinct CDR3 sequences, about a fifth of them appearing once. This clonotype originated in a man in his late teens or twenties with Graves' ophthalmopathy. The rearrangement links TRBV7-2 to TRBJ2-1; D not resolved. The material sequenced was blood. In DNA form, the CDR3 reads TGTGCCAGCAGCTTAAACTCTAACTCCTACAATGAGCAGTTCTTC. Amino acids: CASSLNSNSYNEQFF.